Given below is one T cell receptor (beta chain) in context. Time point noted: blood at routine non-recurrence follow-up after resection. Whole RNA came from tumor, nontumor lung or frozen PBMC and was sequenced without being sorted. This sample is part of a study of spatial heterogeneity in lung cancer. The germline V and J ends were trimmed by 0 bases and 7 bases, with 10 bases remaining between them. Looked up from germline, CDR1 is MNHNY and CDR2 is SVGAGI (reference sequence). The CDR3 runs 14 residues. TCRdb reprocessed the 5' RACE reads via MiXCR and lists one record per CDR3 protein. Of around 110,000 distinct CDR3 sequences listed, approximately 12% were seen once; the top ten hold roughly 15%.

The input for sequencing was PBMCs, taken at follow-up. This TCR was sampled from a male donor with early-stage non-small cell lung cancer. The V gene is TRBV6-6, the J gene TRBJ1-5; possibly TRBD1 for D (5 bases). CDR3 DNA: TGTGCCAGCAGTTACTCGACAGCAGGGCAGCCCCAGCATTTT. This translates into CASSYSTAGQPQHF.